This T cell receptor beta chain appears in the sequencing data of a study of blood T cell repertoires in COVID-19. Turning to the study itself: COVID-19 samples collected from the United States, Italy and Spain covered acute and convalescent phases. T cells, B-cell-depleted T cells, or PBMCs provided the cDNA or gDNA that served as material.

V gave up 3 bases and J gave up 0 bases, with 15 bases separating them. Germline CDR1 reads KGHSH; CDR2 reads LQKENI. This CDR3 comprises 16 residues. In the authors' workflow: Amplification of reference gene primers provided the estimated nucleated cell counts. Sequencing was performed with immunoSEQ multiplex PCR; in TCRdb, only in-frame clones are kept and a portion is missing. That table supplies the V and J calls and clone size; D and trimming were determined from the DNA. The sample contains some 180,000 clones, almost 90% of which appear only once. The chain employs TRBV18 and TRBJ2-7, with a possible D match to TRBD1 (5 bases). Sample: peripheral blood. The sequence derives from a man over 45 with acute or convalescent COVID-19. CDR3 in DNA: TGTGCCAGCTCACCTTTTGGCAGGGAAAGCTCCTACGAGCAGTACTTC. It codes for CASSPFGRESSYEQYF.